These T cell receptor beta chains were read from a single sample in a study of cytomegalovirus exposure and HLA in healthy donors. Clones were read by immunoSEQ multiplex PCR, and TCRdb kept only the in-frame ones, dropping some. The table lists about 100,000 clones, around 85% of them singletons. Sequencing was done on a sample of PBMCs. Source of these receptors: a man between 25 and 39 years old in good health and CMV-seronegative. CDR3s include the opening cysteine and the closing phenylalanine or tryptophan. D genes are given only for firm matches. Size is omitted from some rows. Given values are once, few, many or a class for expanded clones.

TRBV2	once	TRBD2	17	TRBJ2-3	TGTGCCAGCGGGGGGACTAGCGGGGGGCGATACACAGATACGCAGTATTTT	CASGGTSGGRYTDTQYF
TRBV11-2	-	TRBD2	16	TRBJ2-3	TGTGCCAGCAGCGGTCCCGGGACTAGCGGATCAGATACGCAGTATTTT	CASSGPGTSGSDTQYF
TRBV14	-	-	13	TRBJ2-2	TGTGCCAGCAGCCTGATAACGACAGGGGAGCTGTTTTTT	CASSLITTGELFF
TRBV7-9	-	-	16	TRBJ1-4	TGTGCCAGCAGCTTAGCAGGGGATGTTTCAAATGAAAAACTGTTTTTT	CASSLAGDVSNEKLFF
TRBV18	-	TRBD2	18	TRBJ2-1	TGTGCCAGCTCACCACCGGGGGTGACTAGCGGGAGTGGCGATGAGCAGTTCTTC	CASSPPGVTSGSGDEQFF
TRBV27	-	-	14	TRBJ1-5	TGTGCCAGCAGTTTGGCAGTTAGCAATCAGCCCCAGCATTTT	CASSLAVSNQPQHF
TRBV27	-	-	17	TRBJ1-3	TGTGCCAGCAGTTTATTTGGTCAGCCAGGATCTGGAAACACCATATATTTT	CASSLFGQPGSGNTIYF
TRBV13	-	-	11	TRBJ2-7	TGTGCCAGCAGCTACAACTACGAGCAGTACTTC	CASSYNYEQYF
TRBV5-1	-	-	16	TRBJ1-6	TGCGCCAGCAGCTTGGGGGCAGGGAATTCGAATTCACCCCTCCACTTT	CASSLGAGNSNSPLHF
TRBV5-1	-	-	15	TRBJ2-2	TGCGCCAGCAGCTTTGTACAGGGCCCCGGGGGGGAGCTGTTTTTT	CASSFVQGPGGELFF
TRBV29-1	-	TRBD1	15	TRBJ2-7	TGCAGCGCCTCCCCCTCCGGACAGGGACTTGGGGAGCAGTACTTC	CSASPSGQGLGEQYF
TRBV9	-	TRBD1	15	TRBJ1-6	TGTGCCAGCAGCGTAGAGGGACAGGGGCACTCACCCCTCCACTTT	CASSVEGQGHSPLHF
TRBV30	once	TRBD1	14	TRBJ1-5	TGTGCCTGGAGTGCCACAGGGGAAGGGAAGCCCCAGCATTTT	CAWSATGEGKPQHF
TRBV5-1	once	-	14	TRBJ2-5	TGCGCCAGCAGCTTGGCGGGTGTATCAGAGACCCAGTACTTC	CASSLAGVSETQYF
TRBV28	-	-	15	TRBJ2-1	TGTGCCAGCAGTTTACCGAGGGAGGCCCACAATGAGCAGTTCTTC	CASSLPREAHNEQFF
TRBV30	-	-	13	TRBJ2-5	TGTGCCTGGAGTGTATCAGGGCGGGAGACCCAGTACTTC	CAWSVSGRETQYF
TRBV6-5	-	-	13	TRBJ2-3	TGTGCCAGCCATCGACTAGGGGCAGATGCGCAGTATTTT	CASHRLGADAQYF
TRBV19	-	-	14	TRBJ1-1	TGTGCCAGTAGCCCCAAAACGGTGAACACTGAAGCTTTCTTT	CASSPKTVNTEAFF
TRBV5-1	once	TRBD2	15	TRBJ2-1	TGCGCCAGCAGCTTCCTGACTAGCGGAAACAATGAGCAGTTCTTC	CASSFLTSGNNEQFF
TRBV6-5	-	-	13	TRBJ1-2	TGTGCCAGCAGTTACGACAGAAACTATGGCTACACCTTC	CASSYDRNYGYTF
TRBV5-6	-	TRBD2	19	TRBJ2-1	TGTGCCAGCAGCTTTATAAAATTAAGAGCGGGGGGTCCCTACAATGAGCAGTTCTTC	CASSFIKLRAGGPYNEQFF
TRBV6-5	-	TRBD1	15	TRBJ2-7	TGTGCCAGCAGTTACCGGGACAGGGGCATCTACGAGCAGTACTTC	CASSYRDRGIYEQYF
TRBV7-9	-	-	12	TRBJ2-5	TGTGCCAGCAGCTTAAATATTGAGACCCAGTACTTC	CASSLNIETQYF
TRBV27	-	TRBD2	14	TRBJ2-5	TGTGCCAGCAGTTTACTAGCGGGAGTAGAGACCCAGTACTTC	CASSLLAGVETQYF
TRBV27	-	-	17	TRBJ2-1	TGTGCCAGTTCATCGAGCCGGGGAGAAAATCCCTACAATGAGCAGTTCTTC	CASSSSRGENPYNEQFF
TRBV4-2	-	TRBD2	15	TRBJ2-7	TGTGCCAGCAGCCAAGATACTAGCGGATACTACGAGCAGTACTTC	CASSQDTSGYYEQYF
TRBV27	once	-	15	TRBJ2-1	TGTGCCAGCAGTTTAGCAGGGGTGATTCACAATGAGCAGTTCTTC	CASSLAGVIHNEQFF
TRBV19	-	-	16	TRBJ1-5	TGTGCCAGTTCTGTGACAGCCTCGGGGGTCAATCAGCCCCAGCATTTT	CASSVTASGVNQPQHF
TRBV14	-	-	15	TRBJ2-1	TGTGCCAGCAGCGAAGGGGCCTACATTACGGATGAGCAGTTCTTC	CASSEGAYITDEQFF
TRBV9	-	TRBD2	19	TRBJ2-2	TGTGCCAGCAGCGTAGTTTCGCGGGAGGGCCCTGAGGATACCGGGGAGCTGTTTTTT	CASSVVSREGPEDTGELFF
TRBV7-8	-	TRBD1	14	TRBJ1-1	TGTGCCAGCAGCTTAGGGGGGACAGGGATTGAAGCTTTCTTT	CASSLGGTGIEAFF
TRBV25-1	-	-	15	TRBJ1-1	TGTGCCAGTCGCGGGATCGGTCGCATGAACACTGAAGCTTTCTTT	CASRGIGRMNTEAFF
TRBV4-1	-	TRBD2	16	TRBJ2-1	TGCGCCAGCAGCCATCCCGGGACTAGCGGGAGAAATGAGCAGTTCTTC	CASSHPGTSGRNEQFF
TRBV28	-	-	13	TRBJ2-7	TGTGCCAGCAGTGCCGGAGGGGCTTACGAGCAGTACTTC	CASSAGGAYEQYF
TRBV5-6	-	TRBD1	16	TRBJ1-5	TGTGCCAGCAAGCGCTGGGGACAGGGGGCAAATCGGCCCCAGCATTTT	CASKRWGQGANRPQHF
TRBV10-1	-	-	14	TRBJ2-7	TGCGCCAGCAGTGAAAGTGGGACTGGTTACGAGCAGTACTTC	CASSESGTGYEQYF
TRBV5-5	-	TRBD1	17	TRBJ1-2	TGTGCCAGCAGCCACGTTCGTGGAGGCAGGGGGCAGGATGGCTACACCTTC	CASSHVRGGRGQDGYTF
TRBV7-6	-	TRBD2	15	TRBJ2-3	TGTGCCAGCAGCGGCACTGGCGGGAGTACAGATACGCAGTATTTT	CASSGTGGSTDTQYF
TRBV21-1	-	-	14	TRBJ1-4	TGTGCCAGCAGGCAGGGGGAAACTAATGAAAAACTGTTTTTT	CASRQGETNEKLFF
TRBV7-2	-	-	15	TRBJ1-2	TGTGCCAGCAGCCAACAGGGTTCCAACTTCTATGGCTACACCTTC	CASSQQGSNFYGYTF
TRBV4-2	-	TRBD2	18	TRBJ2-7	TGTGCCAGCAGCCAAAAAGAAGCTAGCGGGAGTCTTTCCTACGAGCAGTACTTC	CASSQKEASGSLSYEQYF
TRBV21-1	-	-	14	TRBJ2-7	TGTGCCAGCAGCAACCGGGATTACACCTACGAGCAGTACTTC	CASSNRDYTYEQYF
TRBV27	few	-	18	TRBJ1-1	TGTGCCAGCTCTTTATCACGGGACATCTCAAATGTGAACACTGAAGCTTTCTTT	CASSLSRDISNVNTEAFF
TRBV5-1	-	TRBD1	17	TRBJ2-2	TGCGCCAGCAGCTTGGCCCCGGACAGGGTGGACACCGGGGAGCTGTTTTTT	CASSLAPDRVDTGELFF
TRBV28	-	-	19	TRBJ2-7	TGTGCCAGCAACCCTCAGGGGTGGAAGGCGGGAGCCACTTTCTACGAGCAGTACTTC	CASNPQGWKAGATFYEQYF
TRBV11-2	-	-	12	TRBJ2-7	TGTGCCAGCAGCTTAGTTCCGGGCGAGCAGTACTTC	CASSLVPGEQYF
TRBV7-9	-	-	14	TRBJ1-1	TGTGCCAGCAGCCGGGGGGCTATAAACACTGAAGCTTTCTTT	CASSRGAINTEAFF
TRBV28	-	TRBD2	14	TRBJ2-1	TGTGCCAGCAGGCTAGCGGGGGGGTACAATGAGCAGTTCTTC	CASRLAGGYNEQFF
TRBV6-1	-	TRBD1	15	TRBJ2-5	TGTGCCAGCAATACTGCCGGGACAGGCCAAGAGACCCAGTACTTC	CASNTAGTGQETQYF
TRBV5-1	once	-	16	TRBJ1-1	TGCGCCAGCAGCCGCAGGGAACTGACCCCGAACACTGAAGCTTTCTTT	CASSRRELTPNTEAFF
TRBV28	-	TRBD1	14	TRBJ1-2	TGTGCCAGCAGTTTCCCTGGGACAGGGGTCGGCTACACCTTC	CASSFPGTGVGYTF